This T cell receptor beta chain was captured in a study of blood T cell repertoires in COVID-19. Study context: From the United States, Italy and Spain came samples of acute and convalescent COVID-19. In each case, the material was cDNA or gDNA derived from T cells, B-cell-depleted T cells, or PBMCs.

Looked up from germline, CDR1 is LGHNA and CDR2 is YNFKEQ. Germline trimming cut 5 bases from V and 4 bases from J; bases unmatched to any gene: 12. The CDR3 is 16 amino acids. This table comes from immunoSEQ multiplex PCR, and its TCRdb copy is limited to in-frame clones, with some not included. The sample consists of 100,000 to 150,000 clones, roughly 74% of them appearing once. The sample was peripheral blood. The chain combines TRBV4-2 with TRBJ1-2, with 8 bases identical to TRBD1. This receptor was obtained from a man older than 75 with COVID-19, enrolled during active disease. This CDR3 reads CASSSPGTGLGYGYTF. The CDR3 DNA is TGTGCCAGCAGCTCCCCGGGGACAGGATTAGGCTATGGCTACACCTTC.